The T cell receptor (beta chain) described here comes from a study of blood T cell repertoires in COVID-19. The wider study: The origin of the acute and convalescent COVID-19 samples was the United States, Italy and Spain. In each case, the material was cDNA or gDNA derived from T cells, B-cell-depleted T cells, or PBMCs.

CDR1 is LGHNT, CDR2 FRNRAP, per germline. The CDR3 runs to 14 residues. Trimming took 6 bases from V and 5 from J, leaving 11 bases between them. Authors' processing steps: Scientists estimated how many nucleated cells there were by amplifying reference gene primers. Method: immunoSEQ multiplex PCR; TCRdb's copy keeps in-frame clones and lacks some. Clone size and the V and J calls come from that table; the DNA yielded D and trimming. The data contain 100,000 to 120,000 clones, approximately 80% of them singletons. This TCR came from a woman aged 60-75 years with acute or convalescent COVID-19. The sample comprised peripheral blood. The chain links TRBV12-5 to TRBJ1-6; no clear D. This CDR3 is CASGRGNNNSPLHF. As DNA, the CDR3 is TGTGCTAGTGGCCGGGGAAATAATAATTCACCCCTCCACTTT.